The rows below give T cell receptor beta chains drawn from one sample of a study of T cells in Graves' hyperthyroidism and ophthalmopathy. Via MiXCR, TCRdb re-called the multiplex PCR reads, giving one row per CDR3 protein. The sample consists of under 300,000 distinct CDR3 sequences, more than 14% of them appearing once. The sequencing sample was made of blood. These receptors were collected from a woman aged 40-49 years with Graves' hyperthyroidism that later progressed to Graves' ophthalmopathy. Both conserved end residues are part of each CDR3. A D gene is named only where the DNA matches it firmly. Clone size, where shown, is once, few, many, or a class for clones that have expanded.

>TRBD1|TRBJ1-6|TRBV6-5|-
TGTGCCAGCAGTTACTGGGGTACCCCCGGGACAGCTAATTCACCCCTCCACTTT
CASSYWGTPGTANSPLHF
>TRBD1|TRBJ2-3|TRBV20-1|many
TGCAGTGCTAGCGCGGGTAGGGGACAGCCCCGCAGAAGCACAGATACGCAGTATTTT
CSASAGRGQPRRSTDTQYF
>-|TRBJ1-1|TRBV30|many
TGTGCCTGGCTGGAAGCGGGGACTTTCTTT
CAWLEAGTFF
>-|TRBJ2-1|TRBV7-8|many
TGTGCCAGCCGGGGACTCGCGACCAATGAGCAGTTCTTC
CASRGLATNEQFF
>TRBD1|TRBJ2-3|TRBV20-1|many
TGCAGTGCTCGGACAGGATCGCTCGGCACAGATACGCAGTATTTT
CSARTGSLGTDTQYF
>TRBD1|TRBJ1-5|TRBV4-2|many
TGTGCCAGCAGCCAAGCCGGATTTGGACAGGATAGCAATCAGCCCCAGCATTTT
CASSQAGFGQDSNQPQHF
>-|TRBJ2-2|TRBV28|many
TGTGCCAGCAGTCCCTCGCCGGCCTTCGACGGGGAGCTGTTTTTT
CASSPSPAFDGELFF
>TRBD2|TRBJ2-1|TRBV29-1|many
TGCAGCGTGGAAGGACTAGCGGCAAACAATGAGCAGTTCTTC
CSVEGLAANNEQFF
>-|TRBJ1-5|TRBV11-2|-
TGTGCCAGCAGCTTAGGGGATGGGGCCGGTCAGCCCCAGCATTTT
CASSLGDGAGQPQHF
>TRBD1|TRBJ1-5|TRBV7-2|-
TGTGCCAGCAGCTGGGACAGGGGGCCCAATCAGCCCCAGCATTTT
CASSWDRGPNQPQHF
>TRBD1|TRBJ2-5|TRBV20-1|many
TGCAGTGCTAGAGATGTGGCAGGGGGCACAGAGACCCAGTACTTC
CSARDVAGGTETQYF
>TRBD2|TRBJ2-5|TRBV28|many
TGTGCCAGCAGTTTTGATCGGACTAGCGATTCTCAAAGTAGGGAGACCCAGTACTTC
CASSFDRTSDSQSRETQYF
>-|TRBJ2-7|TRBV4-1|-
TGCGCCAGCAGCCCCCTACAAGGGCCTTTCTACGAGCAGTACTTC
CASSPLQGPFYEQYF
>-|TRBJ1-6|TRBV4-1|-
TGCGCCAGCAGCCATCACCCCACGTCAGGGAAAGAGGCTAATTCACCCCTCCACTTT
CASSHHPTSGKEANSPLHF
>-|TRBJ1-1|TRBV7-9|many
TGTGCCAGCAGCCCCAGGGACGGCTTTGAAGCTTTCTTT
CASSPRDGFEAFF
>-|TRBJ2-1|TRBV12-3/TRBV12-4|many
TGTGCCAGCAGTTTAGCGGGTGGTGGGAATGAGCAGTTCTTC
CASSLAGGGNEQFF
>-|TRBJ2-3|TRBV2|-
TGTGCCAGCATTAACGACAGGAACACAGATACGCAGTATTTT
CASINDRNTDTQYF
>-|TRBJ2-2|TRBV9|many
TGTGCCAGCAGCGGAGTGAGGGTGGGCACCGGGGAGCTGTTTTTT
CASSGVRVGTGELFF
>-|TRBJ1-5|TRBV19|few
TGTGCCAGTAGTGAGGACTTCGCTAGCAATCAGCCCCAGCATTTT
CASSEDFASNQPQHF
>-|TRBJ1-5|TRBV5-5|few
TGTGCCAGCAGCCCCGAAGTGACAGGACCCAATCAGCCCCAGCATTTT
CASSPEVTGPNQPQHF
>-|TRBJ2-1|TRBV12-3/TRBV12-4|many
TGTGCCAGCAGTGCACCCATTGGGGTTATAGTTGAGCAGTTCTTC
CASSAPIGVIVEQFF
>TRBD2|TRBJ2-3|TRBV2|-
TGTGCCAGCAATCTAGGACTAGCGGGAGGGATCACAGATACGCAGTATTTT
CASNLGLAGGITDTQYF
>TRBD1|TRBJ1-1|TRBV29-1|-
TGCAGCGTGCGCGAGACAGGGGGATGGGACACTGAAGCTTTCTTT
CSVRETGGWDTEAFF
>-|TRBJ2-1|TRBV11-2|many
TGTGCCAGCAGCTTAGATTCCTACAATGAGCAGTTCTTC
CASSLDSYNEQFF
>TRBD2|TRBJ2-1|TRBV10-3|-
TGTGCCATCAGTGATAAGTCTCCAGGAGTAGCGGGAGGTTGGAATGAGCAGTTCTTC
CAISDKSPGVAGGWNEQFF
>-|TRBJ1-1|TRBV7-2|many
TGTGCCAGCCATAAAACGGTGGATTCTACTGAAGCTTTCTTT
CASHKTVDSTEAFF
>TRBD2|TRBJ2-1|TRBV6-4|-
TGTGCCAGCAGTGACTCGACTAGCGGGAGCAATGAGCAGTTCTTC
CASSDSTSGSNEQFF
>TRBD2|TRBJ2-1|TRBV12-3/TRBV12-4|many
TGTGCCAGCAGATTTAAGCCCCTTAAACTAGCGGGAGTAATTTGGAATGAGCAGTTCTTC
CASRFKPLKLAGVIWNEQFF
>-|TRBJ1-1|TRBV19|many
TGTGCCAGTAGTATAGATTGGGGAGCGGACACTGAAGCTTTCTTT
CASSIDWGADTEAFF
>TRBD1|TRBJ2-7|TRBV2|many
TGTGCCAGCAGGAGGGGACAGGGGGCTCGGGGGAGAACCTACGAGCAGTACTTC
CASRRGQGARGRTYEQYF
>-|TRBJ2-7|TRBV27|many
TGTGCCAGCAGCGTGACAGAGTCCTACGAGCAGTACTTC
CASSVTESYEQYF
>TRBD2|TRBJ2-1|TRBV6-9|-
TGTGCCAGCAGTTATCGGAGTAGCGGGGGATCCTACAATGAGCAGTTCTTC
CASSYRSSGGSYNEQFF
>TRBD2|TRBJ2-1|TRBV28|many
TGTGCCAGCAGTCGTATGCGACTAGCCCCCTCAGGGTTCTTC
CASSRMRLAPSGFF
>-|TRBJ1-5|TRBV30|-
TGTGCCTGGAGTCGGGGGAATAGCAATCAGCCCCAGCATTTT
CAWSRGNSNQPQHF
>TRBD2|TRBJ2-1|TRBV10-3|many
TGTGCCATCAGTGAGTCCGGGGGGGCCGGTGAGCAGTTCTTC
CAISESGGAGEQFF
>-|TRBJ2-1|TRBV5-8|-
TGTGCCAGCAGCTTGGCTAAGGCCGTTGGGGGGAACAATGAGCAGTTCTTC
CASSLAKAVGGNNEQFF
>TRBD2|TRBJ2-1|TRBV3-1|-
TGTGCCAGCAGCCGGACTAGCGGGAGAGTTAATGAGCAGTTCTTC
CASSRTSGRVNEQFF
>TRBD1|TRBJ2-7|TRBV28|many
TGTGCCAGCACTCCGGGACAGGAAACCTACGAGCAGTACTTC
CASTPGQETYEQYF
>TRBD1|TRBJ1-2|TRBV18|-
TGTGCCAGCTCACCCCGGGGACAGGGGTCTGGCTACACCTTC
CASSPRGQGSGYTF
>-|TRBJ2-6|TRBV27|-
TGTGCCAGCAGTTTAGAGGGGCCCGACAGAACTGGGGCCAACGTCCTGACTTTC
CASSLEGPDRTGANVLTF
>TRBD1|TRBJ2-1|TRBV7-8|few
TGTGCCAGCAGCTTAGCCGCGTGGGACAGGGGGCTCGACAATGAGCAGTTCTTC
CASSLAAWDRGLDNEQFF
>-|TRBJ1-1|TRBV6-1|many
TGTGCCAGCAGTCGGGAATTTATGCTCATGAACACTGAAGCTTTCTTT
CASSREFMLMNTEAFF
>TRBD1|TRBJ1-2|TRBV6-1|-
TGTGCCAGCAATCCCAGGGGGCGGGATGGCTACACCTTC
CASNPRGRDGYTF
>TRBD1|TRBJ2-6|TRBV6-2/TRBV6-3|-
TGTGCCAGCAAGACAGGGTACCGTTCTGGGGCCAACGTCCTGACTTTC
CASKTGYRSGANVLTF
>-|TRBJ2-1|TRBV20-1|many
TGCAGTGCTAGGAGAGATGAGCAGTTCTTC
CSARRDEQFF
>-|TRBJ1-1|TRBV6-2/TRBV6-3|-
TGTGCCAGCAGTTATAATTCAGGAGGGCGGCCTGAAGCTTTCTTT
CASSYNSGGRPEAFF
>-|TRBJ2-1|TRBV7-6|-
TGTGCCAGCAGCTTCGGGGAGAGCAATGAGCAGTTCTTC
CASSFGESNEQFF